This entry describes one T cell receptor beta chain. The target antigen is unknown. The method was immunoSEQ multiplex PCR; TCRdb's version includes in-frame clones alone and lacks a portion of them. The top ten hold under 6.5% of the sample, which has over 120,000 clones, 93% seen once. This CDR3 comprises 16 residues. Germline loops: CDR1 LNHDA, CDR2 SQIVND (reference sequence). Trimming took 4 bases from V and 2 from J, leaving 15 bases between them. The data belong to a study of T cell responses to AZD1222 COVID-19 vaccine. Study results and limitations: Targets within unmutated variant regions were reportedly found for nearly half of spike-specific TCRs. In a largely white British group with more females than males, clonal diversity was possibly underestimated.

This sample comprised peripheral blood, obtained on day 0 of AZD1222 vaccination. The receptor's source is an adult in good health. The chain is built from TRBV19 and TRBJ1-5; a weak D match, TRBD1 (5 bases). The CDR3 is CASSKTPRVGNQPQHF. CDR3 DNA sequence: TGTGCCAGTAGTAAAACCCCCAGGGTCGGCAATCAGCCCCAGCATTTT.